These 12 T cell receptor beta chains came from one sample sequenced in a study of technical replicates of blood from a few donors. Clones were read by immunoSEQ multiplex PCR, and TCRdb kept only the in-frame ones, dropping some. The table records 65,000 to 90,000 clones, about 86% of them present only once. The sequenced sample was PBMCs. These receptors originate from a human donor in good health. Some clones in this sample may be carry-over from other donors' samples.

This chain links TRBV10-3 with TRBJ2-5; 8 bases are a match to TRBD1. Germline V gene lookup returns CDR1 ENHRY and CDR2 SYGVKD. The junction had 7 bases not matched to a gene; V was cut back by 10 bases and J by 3 bases. This CDR3 has 13 amino acids. In nucleotides, the CDR3 is TGTGCCACCCGCGGGGACAGGAAAGAGACCCAGTACTTC. This codes for CATRGDRKETQYF.

The J gene is TRBJ2-7, the V gene TRBV2, with D possibly matching TRBD1 (6 bases). Trimming took off 5 bases at V and 0 bases at J, with 14 bases between the two ends. This CDR3 comprises 15 residues. Germline CDR1 SNHLY, CDR2 FYNNEI. The CDR3 here is CASSPRRGYSYEQYF. DNA for the CDR3: TGTGCCAGCAGTCCCCGTAGGGGGTACTCCTACGAGCAGTACTTC.

J is TRBJ2-7 and V is TRBV4-1; tentatively, D is TRBD2 (6 bases). V dropped 0 bases and J dropped 6 bases, with 12 bases sitting between them. Germline lookup yields CDR1 MGHRA and CDR2 YSYEKL. The CDR3 loop spans 14 amino acids. The DNA for the CDR3 is TGCGCCAGCAGCCAAGATGTAGGAGGGGCCGAGCAGTACTTC. It is translated as CASSQDVGGAEQYF.

The chain has TRBV7-3 and TRBJ1-1; D gene unclear. The CDR3 has 13 amino acids. The germline CDR1 and CDR2 sequences are SGHTA and FQGTGA. Trimming removed 5 bases from V and 9 bases from J, with 16 bases in between. The CDR3 loop reads CASSPSSVVKAFF. The DNA for the CDR3 is TGTGCCAGCAGCCCGAGTAGTGTCGTGAAAGCTTTCTTT.

This chain connects TRBV5-6 to TRBJ2-1; the match to TRBD2 covers 7 bases. Germline V gene lookup returns CDR1 SGHDT and CDR2 YYEEEE. The CDR3 sequence is 17 residues long. V lost 5 bases and J lost 0; bases outside the gene matches: 11. The CDR3 DNA sequence: TGTGCCAGCAGTCCCTTGGGGGGGAAACTCTCCTACAATGAGCAGTTCTTC. It translates to CASSPLGGKLSYNEQFF.

V is TRBV7-2 and J is TRBJ2-3, with 7 bases identical to TRBD2. After removal of 3 bases from V and 6 bases from J, the junction contained 9 bases not matched to a gene. The CDR3 runs to 15 residues. Germline lookup yields CDR1 SGHTA and CDR2 FQGNSA. CDR3 region: CASSFLGGSGDTQYF. The DNA of the CDR3 is TGTGCCAGCAGCTTCCTGGGAGGGAGTGGGGATACGCAGTATTTT.

The genes are TRBV6-5 and TRBJ2-5, with 10 bases aligning to TRBD2. Per germline, CDR1 MNHEY and CDR2 SVGAGI. The V and J ends lost 6 bases and 7 bases, in that order; junction bases with no gene match: 2. CDR3 size: 12 residues. The CDR3 loop reads CASRTSGPTQYF. The CDR3 coding sequence is TGTGCCAGCAGGACTAGCGGGCCGACCCAGTACTTC.

This chain uses TRBV6-6 with TRBJ2-5; 8 bases agree with TRBD1. The CDR3 extends over 15 amino acids. CDR1 and CDR2 (germline): MNHNY, SVGAGI (reference sequence). V trimming: 6 bases; J trimming: 3 bases; junction bases outside the gene matches: 9. Here the CDR3 DNA reads TGTGCCAGCAGCCTTATCCCGGGACAGGAAGAGACCCAGTACTTC. It yields the protein CASSLIPGQEETQYF.

The chain employs TRBV12-5 and TRBJ2-5, with D possibly TRBD2 on 5 matching bases. Between the trimmed V and J ends, which lost 3 bases and 1 base, there was a span of 6 bases. CDR3 length equals 13 residues. Germline V lookup: CDR1 LGHNT, CDR2 FRNRAP. The DNA for the CDR3 is TGTGCTAGTGGTTTCGCGGGCCAAGAGACCCAGTACTTC. It encodes CASGFAGQETQYF.

This chain joins TRBV6-6 and TRBJ2-7; 8 bases map to TRBD1. This CDR3 comprises 14 residues. CDR1 is MNHNY, CDR2 SVGAGI, per germline (reference sequence). The V gene end was trimmed by 0 bases and the J gene end by 3 bases; junction bases not matched to a gene: 1. The CDR3 sequence: CASSYSDRDYEQYF. The CDR3 DNA reads as TGTGCCAGCAGTTACTCGGACAGGGACTACGAGCAGTACTTC.

V and J are TRBV5-1 and TRBJ2-2, with TRBD1 matching over 9 bases. Germline V lookup: CDR1 SGHRS, CDR2 YFSETQ. This CDR3 contains 17 residues. Trimming took 1 base from V and 4 from J; bases not matched to a gene: 8. The CDR3 reads CASSLPPGQGATGELFF. For the CDR3, the DNA is TGCGCCAGCAGCTTGCCCCCGGGACAGGGTGCCACCGGGGAGCTGTTTTTT.

CDR3 in DNA: TGTGCCAGCTCACTTGGACAGGGCCAGTTATACGAGCAGTACTTC. The encoded protein is CASSLGQGQLYEQYF. V usage is TRBV18 and J usage is TRBJ2-7, with TRBD1 matching over 8 bases. Germline CDR1 is KGHSH and CDR2 is LQKENI. This CDR3 region has 15 residues. The trim removed 4 bases at V and 4 bases at J, leaving 9 bases unmatched.